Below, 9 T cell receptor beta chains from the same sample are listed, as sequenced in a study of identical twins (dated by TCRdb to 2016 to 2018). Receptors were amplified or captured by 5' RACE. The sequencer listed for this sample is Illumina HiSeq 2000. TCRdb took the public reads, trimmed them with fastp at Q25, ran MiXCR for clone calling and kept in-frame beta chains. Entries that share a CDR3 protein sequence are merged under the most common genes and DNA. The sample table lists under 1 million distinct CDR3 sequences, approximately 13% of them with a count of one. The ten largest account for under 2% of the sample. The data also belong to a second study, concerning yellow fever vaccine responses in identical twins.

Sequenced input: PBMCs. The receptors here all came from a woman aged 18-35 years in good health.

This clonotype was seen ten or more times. This CDR3 is CASSPPGVLTDTQYF. CDR3 nucleotide sequence: TGTGCCAGCTCACCCCCTGGGGTCCTCACAGATACGCAGTATTTT. The chain links TRBV18 to TRBJ2-3; D call uncertain. CDR3 size: 15 residues. The V and J ends lost 3 bases and 2 bases respectively, with 12 bases between them. The germline V gene encodes CDR1 KGHSH and CDR2 LQKENI.

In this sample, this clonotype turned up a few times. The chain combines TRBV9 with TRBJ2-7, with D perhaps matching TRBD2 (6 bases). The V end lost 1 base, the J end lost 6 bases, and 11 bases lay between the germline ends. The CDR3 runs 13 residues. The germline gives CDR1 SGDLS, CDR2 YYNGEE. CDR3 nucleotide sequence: TGTGCCAGCAGCGTAAGACTAGTGGGCGAGCAGTACTTC. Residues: CASSVRLVGEQYF.

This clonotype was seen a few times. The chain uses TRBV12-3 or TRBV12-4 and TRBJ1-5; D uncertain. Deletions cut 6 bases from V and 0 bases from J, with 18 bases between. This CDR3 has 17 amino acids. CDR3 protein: CASSRRGGTNSNQPQHF. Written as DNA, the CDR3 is TGTGCCAGCAGCCGTCGAGGAGGAACAAATAGCAATCAGCCCCAGCATTTT.

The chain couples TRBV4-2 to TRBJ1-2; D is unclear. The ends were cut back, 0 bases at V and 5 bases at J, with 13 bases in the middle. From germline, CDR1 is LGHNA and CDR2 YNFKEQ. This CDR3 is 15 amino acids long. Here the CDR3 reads CASSQDIASSYGYTF. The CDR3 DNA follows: TGTGCCAGCAGCCAAGATATCGCCAGCTCGTATGGCTACACCTTC.

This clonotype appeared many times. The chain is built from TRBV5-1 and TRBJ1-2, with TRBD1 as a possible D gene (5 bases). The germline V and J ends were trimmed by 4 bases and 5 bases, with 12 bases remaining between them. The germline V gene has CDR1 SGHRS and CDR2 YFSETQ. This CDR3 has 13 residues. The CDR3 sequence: CASSAGRDYGYTF. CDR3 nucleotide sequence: TGCGCCAGCAGCGCGGGCAGGGATTATGGCTACACCTTC.

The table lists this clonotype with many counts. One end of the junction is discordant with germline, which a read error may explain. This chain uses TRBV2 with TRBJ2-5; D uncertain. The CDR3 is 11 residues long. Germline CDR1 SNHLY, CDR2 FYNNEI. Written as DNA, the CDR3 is TGCGCCAGCAGCGACCAAGAGACCCAGTACTTC. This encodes CASSDQETQYF.

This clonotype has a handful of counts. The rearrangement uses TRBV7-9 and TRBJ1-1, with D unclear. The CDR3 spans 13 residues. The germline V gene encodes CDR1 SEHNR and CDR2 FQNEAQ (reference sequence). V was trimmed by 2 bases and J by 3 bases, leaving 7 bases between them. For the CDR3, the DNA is TGTGCCAGCAGCTTATTAGAGGACACTGAAGCTTTCTTT. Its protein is CASSLLEDTEAFF.

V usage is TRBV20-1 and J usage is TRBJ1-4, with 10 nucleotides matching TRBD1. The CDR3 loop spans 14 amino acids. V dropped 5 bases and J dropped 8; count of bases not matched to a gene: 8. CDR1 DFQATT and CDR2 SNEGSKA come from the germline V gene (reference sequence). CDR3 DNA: TGCAGTGCTTTCCCCGGGACAGGGGTAGAAAAACTGTTTTTT. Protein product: CSAFPGTGVEKLFF.

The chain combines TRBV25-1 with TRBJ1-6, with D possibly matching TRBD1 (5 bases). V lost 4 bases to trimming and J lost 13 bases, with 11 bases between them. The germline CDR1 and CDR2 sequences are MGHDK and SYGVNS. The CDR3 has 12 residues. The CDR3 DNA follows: TGTGCCAGCAGTGGTGGGCGGGGGCCCCTCCACTTT. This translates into CASSGGRGPLHF.